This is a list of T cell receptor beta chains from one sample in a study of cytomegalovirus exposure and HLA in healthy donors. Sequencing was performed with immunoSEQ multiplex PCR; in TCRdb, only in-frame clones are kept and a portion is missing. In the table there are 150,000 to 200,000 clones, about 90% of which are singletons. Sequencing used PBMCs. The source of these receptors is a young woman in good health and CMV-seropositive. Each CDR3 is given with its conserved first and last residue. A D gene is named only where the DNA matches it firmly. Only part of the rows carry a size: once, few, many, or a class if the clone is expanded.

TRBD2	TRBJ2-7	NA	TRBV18	TGTGCCAGCTCATCCGGACTAGCGGGAGGGTTCGAGCAGTACTTC	CASSSGLAGGFEQYF
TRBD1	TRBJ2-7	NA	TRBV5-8	TGTGCCAGCAGTCACCCGGGGGACAGGGGCTACGAGCAGTACTTC	CASSHPGDRGYEQYF
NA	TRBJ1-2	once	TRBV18	TGTGCCAGCTCACCACCAATAGGTGGGGCCCGGCCCATTCTGAACTATGGCTACACCTTC	CASSPPIGGARPILNYGYTF
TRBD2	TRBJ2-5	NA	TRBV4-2	TGTGCCAGCAGCCAAGAACTAGCGGGAGAAGAGACCCAGTACTTC	CASSQELAGEETQYF
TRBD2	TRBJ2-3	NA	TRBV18	TGTGCCAGCTCACCAGGACTAGCGGGAGCGGGCGATACGCAGTATTTT	CASSPGLAGAGDTQYF
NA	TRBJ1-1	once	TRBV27	TGTGCCAGCAGTTTATTCGGGGGAAACACTGAAGCTTTCTTT	CASSLFGGNTEAFF
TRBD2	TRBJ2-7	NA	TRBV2	TGTGCCAGCATTCCCCTAGCGGGAGGATACGAGCAGTACTTC	CASIPLAGGYEQYF
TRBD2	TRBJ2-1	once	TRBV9	TGTGCCAGCAGCGTAGTGAGCGGGGGTTCCTACAATGAGCAGTTCTTC	CASSVVSGGSYNEQFF
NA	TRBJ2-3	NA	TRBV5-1	TGCGCCAGCAGCCAGGCCCCTATAGATACGCAGTATTTT	CASSQAPIDTQYF
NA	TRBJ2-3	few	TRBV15	TGTGCCACCAGCAGGGAGCTAGCGGATACGCAGTATTTT	CATSRELADTQYF
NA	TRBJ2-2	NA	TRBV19	TGTGCCAGTAGGGCAGGCCTGGGCACCGGGGAGCTGTTTTTT	CASRAGLGTGELFF
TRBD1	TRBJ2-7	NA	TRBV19	TGTGCCAGTAGTATAATGGGGGGACAGGGGAGCCACGAGCAGTACTTC	CASSIMGGQGSHEQYF
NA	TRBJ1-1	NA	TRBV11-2	TGTGCCAGCAGCTTAGCTCTCGGGGCAGGGGCTAACACTGAAGCTTTCTTT	CASSLALGAGANTEAFF
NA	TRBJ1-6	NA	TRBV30	TGTGCCTGGAGCTTAGGACATAATAATTCACCCCTCCACTTT	CAWSLGHNNSPLHF
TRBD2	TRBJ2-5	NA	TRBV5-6	TGTGCCAGCAGCTTAGGGTTCCTCCGACTAGCACTGGAGACCCAGTACTTC	CASSLGFLRLALETQYF
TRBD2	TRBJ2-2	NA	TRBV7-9	TGTGCCAGCAGCTTACCGGGAGGGTCCCACGGGGAGCTGTTTTTT	CASSLPGGSHGELFF
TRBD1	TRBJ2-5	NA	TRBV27	TGTGCCAGCCCCGGGACAGACAAGTTCGGAGAGACCCAGTACTTC	CASPGTDKFGETQYF
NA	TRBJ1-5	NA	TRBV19	TGTGCCAGTAGTATAGGCGGGGGGAGCAATCAGCCCCAGCATTTT	CASSIGGGSNQPQHF
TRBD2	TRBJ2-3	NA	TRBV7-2	TGTGCCAGCAGCTCTCCCGTAGCGGGGGTGATTCTTAGCACAGATACGCAGTATTTT	CASSSPVAGVILSTDTQYF
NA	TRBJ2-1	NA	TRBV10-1	TGCGCCAGCAGTGGCGGGAATGAGCAGTTCTTC	CASSGGNEQFF
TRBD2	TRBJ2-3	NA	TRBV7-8	TGTGCCAGCGGGCCCCTAACTAGCGGGTCGTCTACGCAGTATTTT	CASGPLTSGSSTQYF
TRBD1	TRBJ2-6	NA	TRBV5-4	TGTGCCAGCAGCTTTGCCTCCGGGACAGGGTCCCTCGTCCTGACTTTC	CASSFASGTGSLVLTF
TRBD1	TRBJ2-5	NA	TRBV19	TGTGCCAGTAGACCCTCGGACAGGGGTCGAGAGACCCAGTACTTC	CASRPSDRGRETQYF
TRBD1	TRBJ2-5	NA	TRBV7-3	TGTGCCAGCAGCATGACAGGGGGCAAGGAGACCCAGTACTTC	CASSMTGGKETQYF
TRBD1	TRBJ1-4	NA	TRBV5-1	TGCGCCAGCAGCTTGGGGACAGGGATATCAACTAATGAAAAACTGTTTTTT	CASSLGTGISTNEKLFF